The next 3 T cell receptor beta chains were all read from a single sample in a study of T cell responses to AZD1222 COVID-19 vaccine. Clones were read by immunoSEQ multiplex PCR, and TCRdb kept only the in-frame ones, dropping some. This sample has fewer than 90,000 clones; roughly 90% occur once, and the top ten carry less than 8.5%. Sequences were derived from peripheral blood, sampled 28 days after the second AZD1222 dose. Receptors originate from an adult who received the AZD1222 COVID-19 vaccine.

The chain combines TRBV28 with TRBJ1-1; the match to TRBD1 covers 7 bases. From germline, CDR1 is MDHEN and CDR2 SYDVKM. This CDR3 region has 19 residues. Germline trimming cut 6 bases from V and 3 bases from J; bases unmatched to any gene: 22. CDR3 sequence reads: CASSKYSSGQAGRDTEAFF. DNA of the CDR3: TGTGCCAGCAGCAAATACTCCTCTGGACAGGCAGGTCGGGACACTGAAGCTTTCTTT.

CDR3 in amino acids: CASSPSTGNTEAFF. The CDR3 DNA follows: TGTGCCAGCAGTCCGTCCACAGGGAACACTGAAGCTTTCTTT. The V and J genes are TRBV27 and TRBJ1-1, with a possible D match to TRBD1 (5 bases). V lost 5 bases, J lost 1 base, and 11 bases lay in between. CDR3 size: 14 residues. In germline, CDR1 is MNHEY, CDR2 SMNVEV (reference sequence).

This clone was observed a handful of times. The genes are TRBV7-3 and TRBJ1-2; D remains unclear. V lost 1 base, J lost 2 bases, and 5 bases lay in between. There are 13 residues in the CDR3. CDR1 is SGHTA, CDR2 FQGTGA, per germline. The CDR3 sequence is CASSLSRNYGYTF. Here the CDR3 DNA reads TGTGCCAGCAGCTTAAGCCGGAACTATGGCTACACCTTC.